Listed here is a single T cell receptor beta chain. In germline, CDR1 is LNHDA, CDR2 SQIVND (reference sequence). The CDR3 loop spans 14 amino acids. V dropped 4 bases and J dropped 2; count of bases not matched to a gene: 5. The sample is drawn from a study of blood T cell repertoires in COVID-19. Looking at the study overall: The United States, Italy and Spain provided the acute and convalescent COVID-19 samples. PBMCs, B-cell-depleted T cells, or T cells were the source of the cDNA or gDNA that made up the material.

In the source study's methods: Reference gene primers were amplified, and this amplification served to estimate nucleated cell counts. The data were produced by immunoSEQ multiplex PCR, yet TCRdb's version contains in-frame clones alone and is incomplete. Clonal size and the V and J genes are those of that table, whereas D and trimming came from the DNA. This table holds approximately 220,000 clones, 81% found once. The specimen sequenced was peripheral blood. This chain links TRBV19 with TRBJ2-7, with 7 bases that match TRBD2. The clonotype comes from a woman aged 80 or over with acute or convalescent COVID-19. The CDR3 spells CASSNQRGPYEQYF. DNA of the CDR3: TGTGCCAGTAGTAACCAGCGGGGACCCTACGAGCAGTACTTC.